This T cell receptor (beta chain) was captured in a study of OX40 agonist ivuxolimab in advanced cancers. Study background: Intravenous ivuxolimab was administered to patients every 2 weeks at 0.01 to 10 mg/kg.

Study findings and constraints: The CD4+ and CD8+ T cells in the blood had expanded clonally by week 6 at 0.1 to 3.0 mg/kg. The average count of expanded clones was higher among CD8+ T cells than among CD4+.

Assay used: immunoSEQ multiplex PCR; TCRdb lists only in-frame clones, some missing. The data show about 50,000 clones, with just under 95% seen just once and 24% held by the top ten. Blood sampling took place at baseline, cycle 4 day 1, and cycle 7 day 1. This clone was seen once. Its matching antigen is unknown. Germline assignment: CDR1 SGDLS and CDR2 YYNGEE. Deletions cut 4 bases from V and 3 bases from J, with 13 bases between. The CDR3 length is 15 residues. The origin of this receptor is an adult with an advanced solid tumor such as melanoma, head and neck, liver or kidney cancer. Here the sequenced sample was CD4+ or CD8+ T cells sorted from blood, taken in a trial of the OX40 agonist ivuxolimab. The V and J genes are TRBV9 and TRBJ2-2; D possibly matches TRBD1 or TRBD2 (5 bases each). In nucleotides, the CDR3 is TGTGCCAGCAGCCCCCGGGACGGCTACACCGGGGAGCTGTTTTTT. Protein product: CASSPRDGYTGELFF.